These T cell receptor beta chains were read from a single sample in a study of CD8 T cells in ankylosing spondylitis. A single record per CDR3 protein comes from TCRdb applying MiXCR to the 5' RACE reads. The table includes about 340,000 distinct CDR3 sequences, approximately 8.2% detected once. Sequences were obtained from blood, either unsorted or a sorted T cell fraction (not recorded which). These receptors came from a male donor with ankylosing spondylitis. The CDR3 runs from the conserved cysteine through the conserved F or W. Fields, in order: D gene, J gene, clone size, V gene, CDR3 protein, CDR3 DNA. The D gene is left open where the match is weak. Size values are once, few and many counts, or a class for expanded clones, and some rows have none.

NA,TRBJ1-5,few,TRBV12-5,CASGLSKQGESQPQHF,TGTGCTAGTGGTTTATCCAAGCAGGGCGAATCCCAGCCCCAGCATTTT
NA,TRBJ2-1,NA,TRBV5-1,CASSFSAEQFF,TGCGCCAGCAGCTTTAGTGCAGAGCAGTTCTTC
TRBD2,TRBJ2-1,NA,TRBV6-2/TRBV6-3,CASTTGSGMYNEQFF,TGTGCCAGCACCACGGGTAGCGGGATGTACAATGAGCAGTTCTTC
TRBD1,TRBJ2-2,few,TRBV9,CASSVTGTGGGGELFF,TGTGCCAGCAGCGTTACTGGGACAGGGGGTGGCGGGGAGCTGTTTTTT
NA,TRBJ1-2,few,TRBV20-1,CSARDRLVYGYTF,TGCAGTGCTAGGGACAGACTCGTCTATGGCTACACCTTC
NA,TRBJ2-3,few,TRBV12-3/TRBV12-4,CASSDGLTDTQYF,TGTGCCAGCTCCGACGGACTCACAGATACGCAGTATTTT
TRBD2,TRBJ2-2,few,TRBV5-6,CASSLLGAGDTGELFF,TGTGCCAGCAGCTTGTTGGGAGCGGGAGACACCGGGGAGCTGTTTTTT
NA,TRBJ2-3,many,TRBV5-1,CASSLWGSTDTQYF,TGCGCCAGCAGCTTGTGGGGGAGCACAGATACGCAGTATTTT
TRBD1,TRBJ2-6,NA,TRBV11-3,CASSQGQPLVLTF,TGTGCCAGCAGCCAGGGACAGCCTCTCGTCCTGACTTTC
NA,TRBJ1-5,NA,TRBV6-2/TRBV6-3,CASSWGHSNQPQHF,TGTGCCAGCAGCTGGGGGCACAGCAATCAGCCCCAGCATTTT
NA,TRBJ2-5,many,TRBV5-1,CASSLEGETQYF,TGCGCCAGCAGCTTGGAAGGAGAGACCCAGTACTTC
NA,TRBJ2-1,many,TRBV12-3/TRBV12-4,CASSLSEQFF,TGTGCCAGCAGTTTGAGTGAGCAGTTCTTC
NA,TRBJ1-1,many,TRBV28,CASEKGRGYSSEAFF,TGTGCCAGCGAGAAAGGACGGGGATATAGCTCTGAAGCTTTCTTT
TRBD2,TRBJ2-3,NA,TRBV7-2,CASTKTSGRSTDTQYF,TGTGCCAGCACCAAGACTAGCGGGAGAAGCACAGATACGCAGTATTTT
NA,TRBJ2-1,few,TRBV27,CASSSTRGQGPSYNEQFF,TGTGCCAGCAGTTCCACCCGGGGGCAGGGACCTTCCTACAATGAGCAGTTCTTC
TRBD2,TRBJ2-7,many,TRBV14,CASSLGLGGEQYF,TGTGCCAGCAGCTTGGGACTAGGGGGAGAGCAGTACTTC
TRBD2,TRBJ2-2,few,TRBV20-1,CSARDERETFTGELFF,TGCAGTGCTAGAGATGAGCGGGAGACCTTCACCGGGGAGCTGTTTTTT
TRBD2,TRBJ2-1,NA,TRBV4-1,CASSQVGTGLAANREEFF,TGCGCCAGCAGCCAAGTGGGGACGGGACTAGCGGCAAATAGAGAGGAGTTCTTC
TRBD2,TRBJ2-5,NA,TRBV3-1,CASSQDLGGRKETQYF,TGTGCCAGCAGCCAAGATCTTGGCGGGAGAAAAGAGACCCAGTACTTC
NA,TRBJ2-7,NA,TRBV7-9,CASSLRGPNEQYF,TGTGCCAGCAGCTTAAGAGGTCCTAACGAGCAGTACTTC
TRBD1,TRBJ1-1,few,TRBV28,CASSPTGTGFTEAFF,TGTGCCAGCAGCCCAACCGGGACAGGGTTTACTGAAGCTTTCTTT
NA,TRBJ1-1,many,TRBV7-3,CASSPGGGGTEAFF,TGTGCCAGCAGTCCTGGGGGGGGCGGCACTGAAGCTTTCTTT
TRBD2,TRBJ2-7,many,TRBV4-1,CASSQEGGLATSYEQYF,TGCGCCAGCAGCCAAGAAGGAGGACTAGCTACCTCCTACGAGCAGTACTTC